This record concerns one TCR beta chain sequence. These data are taken from a study of CD8 T cells in Susac syndrome. The CDR3 is 15 residues long. The V gene's germline CDR1 is SGHNT and CDR2 YYREEE (reference sequence). V lost 4 bases to trimming and J lost 4 bases; unmatched junction nucleotides: 8. CD8+ and CD4+ T cells from blood underwent TCR beta sequencing. Both CD4+ and CD8+ T cells were negatively isolated, and TEMRA cells underwent FACS enrichment. The authors reverse transcribed 0.5 to 1 ug RNA with random hexamers. Amplification of TCR beta CDR3 by immunoSEQ multiplex PCR spanned 54 Vbeta and 13 Jbeta. MiXCR, applied by TCRdb to the immunoSEQ multiplex PCR reads, yields one record per CDR3 protein. The sample holds 200,000 or so distinct CDR3 sequences; 90% to 95% are singletons and the top ten take 0.093%.

Sample: CD4+ T cells from PBMCs. This clonotype was sampled from a human donor with multiple sclerosis. V is TRBV5-4 and J is TRBJ1-1; 9 nucleotides align to TRBD1. CDR3 DNA: TGTGCCAGCAGCACCACTGACAGGGGGAGCACTGAAGCTTTCTTT. Protein sequence: CASSTTDRGSTEAFF.